The 9 T cell receptor beta chains reported below all come from one sample, sequenced in a study of cytomegalovirus exposure and HLA in healthy donors. The PCR was carried out with 60 Vbeta primers and 13 Jbeta primers. The assay was immunoSEQ multiplex PCR, and TCRdb's table has in-frame clones only and misses some. The sample includes 150,000 to 200,000 clones, about 77% of them seen just once. Sequenced material: PBMCs. The origin of the receptors is a woman in her 30s in good health and CMV-seropositive.

The rearrangement joins TRBV15 to TRBJ2-5; TRBD1 matches at 8 bases. Germline CDR1 reads LNHNV; CDR2 reads YYDKDF (reference sequence). This CDR3 contains 19 residues. J lost 2 bases, V lost 0 bases, and 14 bases had no gene match. CDR3 DNA sequence: TGTGCCACCAGCAGAGAACTAAGGATTTCGGGACAGGCGCAAGAGACCCAGTACTTC. Translation gives CATSRELRISGQAQETQYF.

This clone has a handful of counts. This chain uses TRBV5-1 with TRBJ2-3; 7 nucleotides line up with TRBD2. Germline CDR1 and CDR2: SGHRS and YFSETQ. The CDR3 consists of 19 residues. V was pared by 0 bases and J by 0 bases, with 13 bases of the junction left unmatched. In DNA, the CDR3 is TGCGCCAGCAGCTTGGTCGTTCGAGCTAGCGGATTTAGCACAGATACGCAGTATTTT. Protein: CASSLVVRASGFSTDTQYF.

The rearrangement links TRBV10-1 to TRBJ1-6; TRBD1 might be the D (6 bases). Germline V gene data show CDR1 as WNHNN and CDR2 as SYGVQD (reference sequence). Trimming cost V 4 bases and J 6 bases, with 13 bases left between them. The CDR3 has 15 residues. The chain's CDR3 is CASSADPRGNSPLHF. In DNA form, the CDR3 reads TGCGCCAGCAGTGCGGACCCCAGGGGTAATTCACCCCTCCACTTT.

As regards this clone: One end of the junction does not line up with germline, which may come from a read error. The chain carries TRBV7-7 and TRBJ2-3; TRBD2 aligns across 9 bases. Per the germline V gene, CDR1 is SSHAT and CDR2 is FNYEAQ (reference sequence). The CDR3 extends over 16 amino acids. CDR3 residues: CASSTGTSRITDTQYF. The CDR3 DNA reads TGTGCTAGCAGCACCGGGACTAGCCGGATCACAGATACGCAGTATTTT.

This chain connects TRBV5-1 to TRBJ1-1; D is undetermined. The V end was cut by 5 bases, the J end by 6 bases, with 8 bases between. The CDR3 consists of 11 residues. CDR1 SGHRS and CDR2 YFSETQ come from the germline V gene. The DNA for the CDR3 is TGCGCCAGCAGGGAGGGATCTGAAGCTTTCTTT. The encoded protein is CASREGSEAFF.

The sample holds one count of this clone. The CDR3 nucleotides are TGTGCCAGCAGTCCGGGGACAGTTCCGGGCACTGAAGCTTTCTTT. Amino acids: CASSPGTVPGTEAFF. The rearrangement uses TRBV28 and TRBJ1-1; 7 nucleotides align to TRBD1. V trimming: 5 bases; J trimming: 4 bases; junction bases outside the gene matches: 10. The germline V gene has CDR1 MDHEN and CDR2 SYDVKM. CDR3 length equals 15 residues.

The chain links TRBV12-5 to TRBJ1-1; 8 bases agree with TRBD1. The length of the CDR3 is 13 residues. The V segment lost 4 bases and the J segment 7 bases; nucleotides outside the gene matches: 5. Germline V lookup: CDR1 LGHNT, CDR2 FRNRAP. As DNA, the CDR3 is TGTGCTAGTGGTTCGACAGGGGTGGATGAAGCTTTCTTT. Its translation is CASGSTGVDEAFF.

This clone was found a few times. The J gene is TRBJ2-7, the V gene TRBV28; 8 bases match TRBD2. The germline gives CDR1 MDHEN, CDR2 SYDVKM. The length of the CDR3 is 14 residues. Germline trimming cut 5 bases from V and 3 bases from J; bases unmatched to any gene: 6. CDR3 coding DNA: TGTGCCAGCAGTCGGGAGGGAGGAAACTACGAGCAGTACTTC. It encodes CASSREGGNYEQYF.

The rearrangement uses TRBV7-9 and TRBJ1-1, with a tentative D call TRBD1 (5 bases). The V and J ends lost 5 bases and 0 bases respectively, with 16 bases between them. The CDR3 loop spans 16 amino acids. Per germline, CDR1 SEHNR and CDR2 FQNEAQ (reference sequence). Here the CDR3 reads CASSPTDRFMNTEAFF. Here the CDR3 DNA reads TGTGCCAGCAGCCCTACCGACAGATTCATGAACACTGAAGCTTTCTTT.